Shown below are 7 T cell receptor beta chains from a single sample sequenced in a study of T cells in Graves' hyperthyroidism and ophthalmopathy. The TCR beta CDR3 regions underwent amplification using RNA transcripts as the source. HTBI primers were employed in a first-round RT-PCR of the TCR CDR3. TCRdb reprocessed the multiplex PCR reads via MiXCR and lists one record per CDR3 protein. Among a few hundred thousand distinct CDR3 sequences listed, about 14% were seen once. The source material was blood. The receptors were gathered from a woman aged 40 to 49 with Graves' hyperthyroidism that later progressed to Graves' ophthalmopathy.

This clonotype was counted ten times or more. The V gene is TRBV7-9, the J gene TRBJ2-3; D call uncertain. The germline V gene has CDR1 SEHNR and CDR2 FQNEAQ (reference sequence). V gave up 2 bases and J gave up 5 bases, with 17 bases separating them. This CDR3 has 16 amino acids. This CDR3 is CASSLLGPLKEDTQYF. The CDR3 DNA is TGTGCCAGCAGCTTACTCGGCCCGCTAAAAGAAGATACGCAGTATTTT. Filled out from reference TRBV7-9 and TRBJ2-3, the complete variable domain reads DTGVSQNPRHKITKRGQNVTFRCDPISEHNRLYWYRQTLGQGPEFLTYFQNEAQLEKSRLLSDRFSAERPKGSFSTLEIQRTEQGDSAMYLCASSLLGPLKEDTQYFGPGTRLTVL.

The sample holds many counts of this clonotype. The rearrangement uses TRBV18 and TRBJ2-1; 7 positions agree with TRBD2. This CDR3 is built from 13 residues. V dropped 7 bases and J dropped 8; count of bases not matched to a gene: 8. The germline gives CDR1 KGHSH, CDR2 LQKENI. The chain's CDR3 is CASLGRESDEQFF. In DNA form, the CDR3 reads TGTGCCAGCTTGGGGCGGGAGAGCGATGAGCAGTTCTTC.

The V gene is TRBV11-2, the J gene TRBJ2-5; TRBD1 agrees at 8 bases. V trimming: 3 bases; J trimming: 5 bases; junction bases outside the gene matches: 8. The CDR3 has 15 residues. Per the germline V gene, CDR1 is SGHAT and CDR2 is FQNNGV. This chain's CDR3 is CASSFGQGFQETQYF. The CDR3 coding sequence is TGTGCCAGCAGCTTTGGACAGGGCTTTCAGGAGACCCAGTACTTC.

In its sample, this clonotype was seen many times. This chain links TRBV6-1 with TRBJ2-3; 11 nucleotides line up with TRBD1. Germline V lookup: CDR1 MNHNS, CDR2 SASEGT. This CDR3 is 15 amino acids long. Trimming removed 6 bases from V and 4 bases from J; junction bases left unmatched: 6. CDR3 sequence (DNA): TGTGCCAGCAGCGACAGGGACAGGGGGGCAGATACGCAGTATTTT. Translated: CASSDRDRGADTQYF.

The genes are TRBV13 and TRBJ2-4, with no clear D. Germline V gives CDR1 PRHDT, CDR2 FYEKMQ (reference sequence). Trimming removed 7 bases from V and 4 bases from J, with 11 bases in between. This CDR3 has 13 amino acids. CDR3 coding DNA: TGTGCCAGCAACGGGCTGGGAAAAAACATTCAGTACTTC. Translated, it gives CASNGLGKNIQYF.

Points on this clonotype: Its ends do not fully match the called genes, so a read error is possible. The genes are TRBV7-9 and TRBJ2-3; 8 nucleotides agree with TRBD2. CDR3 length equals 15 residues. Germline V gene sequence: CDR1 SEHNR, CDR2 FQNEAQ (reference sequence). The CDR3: CASSLLAGGADMQYF. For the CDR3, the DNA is TGTGCCAGCAGCTTATTGGCGGGAGGAGCAGATATGCAGTATTTT.

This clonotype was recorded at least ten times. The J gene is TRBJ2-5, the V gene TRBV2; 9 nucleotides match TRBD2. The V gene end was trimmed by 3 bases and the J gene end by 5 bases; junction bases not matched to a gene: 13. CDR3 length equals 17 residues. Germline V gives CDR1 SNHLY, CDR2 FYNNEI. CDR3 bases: TGTGCCAGCAGTGACGGACTAGCGACGGGGGTCAAGGAGACCCAGTACTTC. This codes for CASSDGLATGVKETQYF.